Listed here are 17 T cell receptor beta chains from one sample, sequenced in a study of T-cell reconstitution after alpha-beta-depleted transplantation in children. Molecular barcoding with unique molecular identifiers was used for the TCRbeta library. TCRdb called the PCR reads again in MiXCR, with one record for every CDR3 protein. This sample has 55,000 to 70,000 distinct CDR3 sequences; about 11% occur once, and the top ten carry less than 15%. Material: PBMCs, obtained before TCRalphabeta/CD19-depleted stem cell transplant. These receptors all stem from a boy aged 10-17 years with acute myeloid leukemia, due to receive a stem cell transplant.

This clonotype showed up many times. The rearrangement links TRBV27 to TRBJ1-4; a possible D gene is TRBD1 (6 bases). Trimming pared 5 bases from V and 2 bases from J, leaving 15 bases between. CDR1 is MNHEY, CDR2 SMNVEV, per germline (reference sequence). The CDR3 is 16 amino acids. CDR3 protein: CASSPIRGPTNEKLFF. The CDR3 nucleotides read TGTGCCAGCAGTCCCATCCGGGGGCCCACTAATGAAAAACTGTTTTTT.

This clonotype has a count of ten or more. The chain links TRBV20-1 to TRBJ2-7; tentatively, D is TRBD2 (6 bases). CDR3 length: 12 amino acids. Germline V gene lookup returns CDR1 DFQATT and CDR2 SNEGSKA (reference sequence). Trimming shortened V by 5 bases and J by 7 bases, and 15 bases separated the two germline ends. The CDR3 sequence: CSAPGTGSEQYF. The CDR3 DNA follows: TGCAGTGCTCCCGGGACCGGGAGTGAGCAGTACTTC.

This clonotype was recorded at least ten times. The CDR3 DNA follows: TGTGCCAGCAGCGGAGACAGGGGGCGACGGGCCACTGAAGCTTTCTTT. Protein: CASSGDRGRRATEAFF. The chain links TRBV5-6 to TRBJ1-1; TRBD1 aligns across 10 bases. The CDR3 is 16 amino acids. The germline CDR1 and CDR2 sequences are SGHDT and YYEEEE. J lost 4 bases, V lost 4 bases, and 10 bases had no gene match.

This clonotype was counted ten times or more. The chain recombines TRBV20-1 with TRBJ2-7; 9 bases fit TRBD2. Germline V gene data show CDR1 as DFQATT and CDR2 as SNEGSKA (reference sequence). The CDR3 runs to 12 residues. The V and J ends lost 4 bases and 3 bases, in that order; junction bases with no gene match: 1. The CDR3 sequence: CSAISGSYEQYF. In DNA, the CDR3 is TGCAGTGCTATTAGCGGGAGCTACGAGCAGTACTTC.

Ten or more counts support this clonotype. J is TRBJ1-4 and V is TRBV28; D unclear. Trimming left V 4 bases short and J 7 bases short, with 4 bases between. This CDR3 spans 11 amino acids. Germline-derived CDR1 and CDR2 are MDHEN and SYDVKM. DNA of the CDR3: TGTGCCAGCAGTTCGACTGAAAAACTGTTTTTT. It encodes CASSSTEKLFF.

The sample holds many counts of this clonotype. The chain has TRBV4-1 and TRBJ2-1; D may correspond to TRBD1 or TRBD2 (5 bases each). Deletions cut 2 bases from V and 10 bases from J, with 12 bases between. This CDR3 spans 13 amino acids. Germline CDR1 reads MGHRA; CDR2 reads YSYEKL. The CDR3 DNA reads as TGCGCCAGCAGCCAACCCGGGACCTTAGAGCAGTTCTTC. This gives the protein CASSQPGTLEQFF.

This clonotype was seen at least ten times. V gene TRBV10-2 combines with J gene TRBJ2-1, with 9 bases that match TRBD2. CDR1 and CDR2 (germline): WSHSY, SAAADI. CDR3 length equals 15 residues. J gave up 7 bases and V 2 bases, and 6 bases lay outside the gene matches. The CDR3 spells CASSEIAGVSNEQFF. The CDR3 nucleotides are TGCGCCAGCAGTGAGATAGCGGGAGTAAGTAATGAGCAGTTCTTC.

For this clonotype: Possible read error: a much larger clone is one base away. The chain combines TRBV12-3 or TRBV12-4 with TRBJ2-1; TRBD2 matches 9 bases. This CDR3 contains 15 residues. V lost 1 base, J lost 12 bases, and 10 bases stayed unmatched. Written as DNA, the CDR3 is TGTGCCAGCAGTTTAGGGGGCGGGGGGGCCCATGTGCAGTTCTTC. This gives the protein CASSLGGGGAHVQFF.

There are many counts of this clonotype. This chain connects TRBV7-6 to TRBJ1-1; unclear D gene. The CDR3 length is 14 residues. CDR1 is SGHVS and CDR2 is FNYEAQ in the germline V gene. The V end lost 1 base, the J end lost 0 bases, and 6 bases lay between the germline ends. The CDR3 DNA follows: TGTGCCAGCAGCTTAGAACAGATGAACACTGAAGCTTTCTTT. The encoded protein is CASSLEQMNTEAFF.

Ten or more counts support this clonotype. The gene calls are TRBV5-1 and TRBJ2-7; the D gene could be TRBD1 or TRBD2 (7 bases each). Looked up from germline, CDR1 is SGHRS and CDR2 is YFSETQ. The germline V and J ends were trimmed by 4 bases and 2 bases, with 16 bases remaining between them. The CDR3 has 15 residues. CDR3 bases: TGCGCCAGCAGCCCACGGGGGGACAGACCCTACGAGCAGTACTTC. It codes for CASSPRGDRPYEQYF.

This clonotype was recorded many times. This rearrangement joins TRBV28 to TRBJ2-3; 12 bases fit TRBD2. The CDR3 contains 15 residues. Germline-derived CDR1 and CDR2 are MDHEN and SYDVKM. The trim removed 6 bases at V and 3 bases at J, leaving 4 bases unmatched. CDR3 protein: CASRTSGGRTDTQYF. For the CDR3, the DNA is TGTGCCAGCAGGACTAGCGGGGGCCGGACAGATACGCAGTATTTT.

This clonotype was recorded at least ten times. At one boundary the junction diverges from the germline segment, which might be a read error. Here the CDR3 DNA reads TGTGCTAGCAGCTTCGGGACAGGGACCCAAGAGACCCAGTACTTC. As protein: CASSFGTGTQETQYF. The J gene is TRBJ2-5, the V gene TRBV7-7, with 9 bases aligning to TRBD1. Germline assignment: CDR1 SSHAT and CDR2 FNYEAQ (reference sequence). The CDR3 totals 15 residues. Variable domain in full (rest from reference TRBV7-7 and TRBJ2-5): GAGVSQSPRYKVTKRGQDVTLRCDPISSHATLYWYQQALGQGPEFLTYFNYEAQPDKSGLPSDRFSAERPEGSISTLTIQRTEQRDSAMYRCASSFGTGTQETQYFGPGTRLLVL.

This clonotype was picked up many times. The CDR3 coding sequence is TGTGCCACCAGTGATTTGTTGGGCGGGGAGCTGTTTTTT. Translation gives CATSDLLGGELFF. The chain has TRBV24-1 and TRBJ2-2, with D unclear. V was pared by 0 bases and J by 7 bases, with 5 bases between. Germline V lookup: CDR1 KGHDR, CDR2 SFDVKD. This CDR3 has 13 residues.

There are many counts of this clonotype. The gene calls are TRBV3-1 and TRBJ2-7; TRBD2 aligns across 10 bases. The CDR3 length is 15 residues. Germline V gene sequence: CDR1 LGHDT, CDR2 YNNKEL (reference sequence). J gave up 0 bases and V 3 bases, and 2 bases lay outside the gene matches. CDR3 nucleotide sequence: TGTGCCAGCAGCCACGGACTAGCGGTCTCCTACGAGCAGTACTTC. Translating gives CASSHGLAVSYEQYF.

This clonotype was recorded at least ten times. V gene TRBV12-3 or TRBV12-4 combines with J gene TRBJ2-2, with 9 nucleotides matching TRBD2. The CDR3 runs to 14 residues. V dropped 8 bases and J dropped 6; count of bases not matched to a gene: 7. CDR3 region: CASLTIAGAGELFF. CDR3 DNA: TGTGCCAGCCTAACCATAGCGGGGGCCGGGGAGCTGTTTTTT.

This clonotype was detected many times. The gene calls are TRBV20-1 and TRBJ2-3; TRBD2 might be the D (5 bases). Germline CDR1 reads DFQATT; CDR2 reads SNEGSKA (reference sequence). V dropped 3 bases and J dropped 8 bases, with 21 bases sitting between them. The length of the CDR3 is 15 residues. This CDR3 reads CSASQTSGPWGTQYF. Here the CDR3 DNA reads TGCAGTGCTAGTCAAACAAGCGGCCCTTGGGGTACGCAGTATTTT.

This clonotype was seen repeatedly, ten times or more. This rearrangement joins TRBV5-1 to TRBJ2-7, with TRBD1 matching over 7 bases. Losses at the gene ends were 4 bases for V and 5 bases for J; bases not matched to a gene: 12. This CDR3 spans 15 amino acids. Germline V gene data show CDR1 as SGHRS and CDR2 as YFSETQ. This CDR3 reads CASSPRTTGLHEQYF. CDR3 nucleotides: TGCGCCAGCAGCCCCAGGACGACAGGGTTGCACGAGCAGTACTTC.